This T cell receptor beta chain was found in a study of beta chain features in type 1 diabetes. Every bit of the isolated RNA underwent reverse transcription, so sequencing read expressed TCRB transcripts. Here immunoSEQ multiplex PCR was the method, and the copy in TCRdb shows in-frame clones only, minus some. Here the sample spans hundreds of thousands of clones, 12% to 15% being singletons. For this clone: Additional DNA sequences in this sample encode the identical CDR3.

Trimming cost V 0 bases and J 0 bases; bases outside gene matches: 3. Germline V gene data show CDR1 as SGHRS and CDR2 as YFSETQ. The length of the CDR3 is 16 residues. The source is a man aged 25-40 years in good health. V usage is TRBV5-1 and J usage is TRBJ2-1, with 7 positions matching TRBD2. Specimen: central memory CD4+ T cells from blood. The CDR3 region is CASSLVASGSYNEQFF. CDR3 nucleotides: TGCGCCAGCAGCTTGGTGGCTAGCGGCTCCTACAATGAGCAGTTCTTC.